A selection of T cell receptor beta chains follows, all from one sample in a study of blood T cell repertoires in COVID-19. Clones were read by immunoSEQ multiplex PCR, and TCRdb kept only the in-frame ones, dropping some. The repertoire consists of 300,000 to 350,000 clones, with roughly 88% occurring once and the leading ten covering 5%. What was sequenced was PBMCs or T cells enriched from blood (not recorded which). The receptors shown here come from a man between 25 and 39 years old who had recovered from COVID-19. CDR3s include the opening cysteine and the closing phenylalanine or tryptophan.

j_call: TRBJ1-3
v_call: TRBV28
cdr3_length: 15
cdr3_aa: CASSSPGLNSNTIYF

j_call: TRBJ1-6
v_call: TRBV5-5
cdr3_length: 15
cdr3_aa: CASSGWTGDNSPLHF

j_call: TRBJ1-4
v_call: TRBV27
cdr3_length: 13
cdr3_aa: CASSFSGGEKLFF

j_call: TRBJ1-5
v_call: TRBV27
cdr3_length: 13
cdr3_aa: CAAGQGVHQPQHF

j_call: TRBJ2-1
v_call: TRBV11-2
cdr3_length: 16
cdr3_aa: CASSLGWAGGYNEQFF

j_call: TRBJ1-4
v_call: TRBV3-1/TRBV3-2
cdr3_length: 14
cdr3_aa: CASSPPGRSEKLFF

j_call: TRBJ2-2
v_call: TRBV5-4
cdr3_length: 14
cdr3_aa: CASSLAGRAGELFF

j_call: TRBJ2-7
v_call: TRBV19
cdr3_length: 14
cdr3_aa: CASSSYSSSYEQYF

j_call: TRBJ2-5
v_call: TRBV4-1
cdr3_length: 15
cdr3_aa: CASSQDGGGEETQYF

j_call: TRBJ2-2
v_call: TRBV7-9
cdr3_length: 13
cdr3_aa: CASNPGGSGELFF

j_call: TRBJ1-3
v_call: TRBV3-1/TRBV3-2
cdr3_length: 18
cdr3_aa: CASSQVPYLEQTGNTIYF

j_call: TRBJ2-1
v_call: TRBV7-3
cdr3_length: 17
cdr3_aa: CASSKTPGLSLYNEQFF

j_call: TRBJ2-3
v_call: TRBV25-1
cdr3_length: 14
cdr3_aa: CASSDPRPPDTQYF

j_call: TRBJ2-1
v_call: TRBV11-3
cdr3_length: 14
cdr3_aa: CASSLAGGRNEQFF

j_call: TRBJ1-1
v_call: TRBV7-9
cdr3_length: 14
cdr3_aa: CASSLAGQGGRAFF

j_call: TRBJ1-2
v_call: TRBV19
cdr3_length: 14
cdr3_aa: CASSIANRNYGYTF

j_call: TRBJ2-7
v_call: TRBV29-1
cdr3_length: 12
cdr3_aa: CSVQGISYEQYF

j_call: TRBJ2-5
v_call: TRBV11-2
cdr3_length: 15
cdr3_aa: CASSVSGGARETQYF

j_call: TRBJ1-3
v_call: TRBV3-1/TRBV3-2
cdr3_length: 15
cdr3_aa: CASSRYRDRGNTIYF

j_call: TRBJ1-1
v_call: TRBV9
cdr3_length: 16
cdr3_aa: CASSVAIEGMNTEAFF

j_call: TRBJ1-4
v_call: TRBV29-1
cdr3_length: 16
cdr3_aa: CSVEGDAGTGFEKLFF

j_call: TRBJ2-2
v_call: TRBV10-3
cdr3_length: 18
cdr3_aa: CAISAPRGQSPNTGELFF

j_call: TRBJ1-4
v_call: TRBV2
cdr3_length: 15
cdr3_aa: CASSPKTGYNEKLFF

j_call: TRBJ1-2
v_call: TRBV15
cdr3_length: 15
cdr3_aa: CATSRGDRGKDGYTF

j_call: TRBJ1-1
v_call: TRBV19
cdr3_length: 14
cdr3_aa: CASSYVGSLSEAFF

j_call: TRBJ2-2
v_call: TRBV20-1
cdr3_length: 14
cdr3_aa: CSASSGSNTGELFF

j_call: TRBJ1-5
v_call: TRBV28
cdr3_length: 16
cdr3_aa: CASSPWGGDSNQPQHF

j_call: TRBJ2-6
v_call: TRBV5-1
cdr3_length: 15
cdr3_aa: CASSLAVTGANVLTF

j_call: TRBJ1-2
v_call: TRBV6-5
cdr3_length: 15
cdr3_aa: CASSYSMAVFYGYTF

j_call: TRBJ2-7
v_call: TRBV7-2
cdr3_length: 16
cdr3_aa: CASSFLPQGRGYEQYF